This entry is about one T cell receptor (beta chain). The table came from immunoSEQ multiplex PCR; TCRdb's copy has only in-frame clones and leaves some out. The sample holds tens of thousands of clones, around 90% seen once. The CDR3 is made up of 13 amino acids. Germline lookup yields CDR1 SGHVS and CDR2 FNYEAQ. The ends lost 5 bases at V and 7 bases at J; junction bases unmatched: 8. The data stem from a study of T cell responses to AZD1222 COVID-19 vaccine. The sequenced sample was peripheral blood, obtained 28 days after the second AZD1222 dose. The chain joins TRBV7-6 to TRBJ2-7; TRBD1 agrees at 7 bases. This sequence originates from an adult who received the AZD1222 COVID-19 vaccine. The chain's CDR3 is CASSPGTAAEQYF. CDR3 nucleotides: TGTGCCAGCAGCCCGGGGACAGCCGCTGAGCAGTACTTC.